The clone carrying this T cell receptor (beta chain) was seen more than once but under ten times. Its antigen is not known. The data were obtained in a study of T cells in Graves' hyperthyroidism and ophthalmopathy. Study summary: Blood was drawn when the patient was first diagnosed and still untreated. Study-level findings and limits: Separation of ophthalmopathy from stable hyperthyroidism was achieved by a 13 V-J model.

TCR beta CDR3 region amplification was performed from RNA transcripts. HTBI primers were employed in a first-round RT-PCR of the TCR CDR3. TCRdb re-called the multiplex PCR reads through MiXCR, storing one row per CDR3 protein. The sample has some 700,000 distinct CDR3 sequences, 17% seen once; the top ten hold 15%. Those with hyperthyroidism were 18 to 65 years old, newly diagnosed, and ill for under 2 months. CDR1 is MDHEN and CDR2 is SYDVKM in the germline V gene. There are 13 residues in the CDR3. V dropped 6 bases and J dropped 8; count of bases not matched to a gene: 3. The sample taken for sequencing was blood. The TCR was taken from a man in his forties or fifties with Graves' hyperthyroidism. The chain recombines TRBV28 with TRBJ2-4; 11 bases are a match to TRBD1. CDR3 coding DNA: TGTGCCAGCAGGGGGACAGGGGGAGACATTCAGTACTTC. It codes for CASRGTGGDIQYF. Full variable domain (remainder filled in from reference TRBV28 and TRBJ2-4): DVKVTQSSRYLVKRTGEKVFLECVQDMDHENMFWYRQDPGLGLRLIYFSYDVKMKEKGDIPEGYSVSREKKERFSLILESASTNQTSMYLCASRGTGGDIQYFGAGTRLSVL.